This T cell receptor (beta chain) derives from a study of Graves' ophthalmopathy and Graves' hyperthyroidism. Whole-study findings and limits: Ophthalmopathy progression was predicted by the model at 60% to 71% sensitivity and less than 75% specificity.

This clonotype has more than one count but fewer than ten. The antigen is unknown. V lost 6 bases and J lost 6, with 9 bases in between. CDR3 length: 12 amino acids. Per germline, CDR1 KGHDR and CDR2 SFDVKD. As the template, RNA transcripts were used to amplify TCR beta CDR3 regions. RT-PCR with HTBI primers came first, then second-round multiplex PCR. Each CDR3 protein gets one entry after TCRdb re-called the multiplex PCR reads with MiXCR. The sample yields some 1.1 million distinct CDR3 sequences, roughly 35% seen once. V usage is TRBV24-1 and J usage is TRBJ2-3; D is undetermined. Material for sequencing was peripheral blood or thyroid tissue (not recorded which). This receptor was taken from an adult man with Graves' hyperthyroidism. Written as DNA, the CDR3 is TGTGCCACCAGTCCTGACCCCGATACGCAGTATTTT. Amino acid sequence: CATSPDPDTQYF.